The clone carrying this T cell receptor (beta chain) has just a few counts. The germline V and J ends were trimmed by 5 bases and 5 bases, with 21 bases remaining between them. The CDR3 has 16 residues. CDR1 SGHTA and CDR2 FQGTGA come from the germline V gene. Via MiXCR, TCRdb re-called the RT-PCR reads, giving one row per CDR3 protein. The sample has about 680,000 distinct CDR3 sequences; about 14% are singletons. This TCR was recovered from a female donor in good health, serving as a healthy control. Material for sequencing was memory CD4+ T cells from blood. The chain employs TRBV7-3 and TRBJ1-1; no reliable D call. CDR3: CASSPSAGQRRTEAFF. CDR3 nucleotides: TGTGCCAGCAGCCCCTCGGCGGGTCAGAGGCGGACTGAAGCTTTCTTT.